This T cell receptor beta chain was sequenced for a study of cytomegalovirus exposure and HLA in healthy donors. Turning to the study itself: Approximately 190 million T cells yielded roughly 100 million unique TCR beta sequences, as an earlier analysis found.

Comment on this clone: Its antigen is not identified.

Germline V gene data show CDR1 as LNHDA and CDR2 as SQIVND (reference sequence). The length of the CDR3 is 13 residues. V trimming: 6 bases; J trimming: 6 bases; junction bases outside the gene matches: 5. 60 Vbeta and 13 Jbeta primers were used in PCR. Assay: immunoSEQ multiplex PCR; the TCRdb copy retains only in-frame clones and omits some. The repertoire holds roughly 160,000 clones, with roughly 78% as singletons. Study-level results: It was 164 TCR beta chains that were listed as cytomegalovirus-associated. Later analysis found that TCR beta chains associated with HLA were more clonally expanded than other, equally common chains. Earlier analysis looked at TCR beta V segments, and most were productive about 87% or about 30% of the time.

The TCR comes from a woman between 50 and 59 years old in good health and CMV-seropositive. Sample: PBMCs. This sequence joins TRBV19 and TRBJ1-2; 9 bases agree with TRBD1. CDR3: CASSRTGEDGYTF. DNA for the CDR3: TGTGCCAGTAGCCGGACAGGGGAAGATGGCTACACCTTC.